The source of this TCR beta chain is a study of blood T cell repertoires in COVID-19. The wider study: Collection of acute and convalescent COVID-19 samples took place in the United States, Italy and Spain. The cDNA or gDNA used as material had been derived from T cells, B-cell-depleted T cells, or PBMCs.

Germline V CDR1 and CDR2: SGHDT, YYEEEE. This CDR3 has 15 residues. Trimming shortened V by 2 bases and J by 4 bases, and 13 bases separated the two germline ends. In the original analysis: Amplified reference gene primers provided the basis for estimating nucleated cell counts. Only in-frame clones appear in the TCRdb table, and some are missing; sequencing was by immunoSEQ multiplex PCR. That table is the source of V, J and clone size, and D and trimming were worked out from the DNA. The sample lists under 150,000 clones; 80% to 90% were seen once. This sequence joins TRBV5-6 and TRBJ1-5, with D unclear. This receptor was obtained from a woman aged 60-75 years with active COVID-19. The specimen sequenced was peripheral blood. Written as DNA, the CDR3 is TGTGCCAGCAGCTTTGCAGGCACTCTAAATCAGCCCCAGCATTTT. Protein: CASSFAGTLNQPQHF. Complete variable domain (other parts from reference TRBV5-6 and TRBJ1-5): DAGVTQSPTHLIKTRGQQVTLRCSPKSGHDTVSWYQQALGQGPQFIFQYYEEEERQRGNFPDRFSGHQFPNYSSELNVNALLLGDSALYLCASSFAGTLNQPQHFGDGTRLSIL.